This TCR beta chain was profiled in a study of T-cell reconstitution after alpha-beta-depleted transplantation in children. Molecular barcoding with unique molecular identifiers was used for the TCRbeta library. TCRdb independently ran MiXCR on the PCR reads; one entry per CDR3 protein. The sample yields hundreds of thousands of distinct CDR3 sequences, 16% seen once. Trimming removed 4 bases from V and 0 bases from J; junction bases left unmatched: 4. The CDR3 runs 15 residues. CDR1 is SQVTM, CDR2 ANQGSEA, per germline. This clonotype has at least ten counts. The chain has TRBV29-1 and TRBJ1-4, with TRBD1 matching 8 bases. Sample: PBMCs from the stem cell graft donor, taken from the stem cell graft. The TCR sequence derives from a human donor who donated a stem cell graft to a child with acute myeloid leukemia. The CDR3: CSVGGQGTTNEKLFF. CDR3 nucleotide sequence: TGCAGCGTTGGAGGACAGGGTACAACTAATGAAAAACTGTTTTTT.